These T cell receptor beta chains were read from a single sample in a study of cytomegalovirus exposure and HLA in healthy donors. TCRdb's copy holds only in-frame clones and misses some; the assay was immunoSEQ multiplex PCR. The sample records 100,000 to 150,000 clones, over 8.5% being singletons. Sequenced sample: PBMCs. These receptors were obtained from a woman in her forties in good health and CMV-seropositive. The CDR3 runs from the conserved cysteine through the conserved F or W. Fields, in order: CDR3 protein, CDR3 DNA, J gene, D gene, V gene, clone size. D genes are given only for firm matches. Clone size is stated in some rows and not others, as once, few, many or a class when expanded.

CASSSGRTVSTEAFF TGTGCCAGCAGTTCAGGGCGCACGGTATCCACTGAAGCTTTCTTT TRBJ1-1 NA TRBV5-4 NA
CASSPGLAGSPSGANVLTF TGTGCCAGCTCCCCGGGACTAGCGGGGTCCCCCTCTGGGGCCAACGTCCTGACTTTC TRBJ2-6 TRBD2 TRBV18 few
CATSRVGSGGPARQFF TGTGCCACCAGCAGAGTAGGCAGCGGGGGGCCGGCTCGGCAGTTCTTC TRBJ2-1 TRBD2 TRBV15 NA
CASSPRTGGYEQYF TGTGCCAGCAGCCCCCGGACAGGGGGCTACGAGCAGTACTTC TRBJ2-7 TRBD1 TRBV6-6 NA
CASSVGSNTEAFF TGTGCCAGCAGCGTAGGTAGTAACACTGAAGCTTTCTTT TRBJ1-1 NA TRBV9 few
CAWSARGQLYSNQPQHF TGTGCCTGGAGTGCCCGGGGACAGCTTTATAGCAATCAGCCCCAGCATTTT TRBJ1-5 TRBD1 TRBV30 few
CASSAGTGGYEQYF TGTGCCAGCAGCGCAGGGACAGGGGGCTACGAGCAGTACTTC TRBJ2-7 TRBD1 TRBV9 NA
CASSTGQLINTEAFF TGTGCCAGTAGTACCGGACAGTTAATCAACACTGAAGCTTTCTTT TRBJ1-1 NA TRBV19 few
CASSLSRDTQYF TGTGCCAGCAGTTTATCCCGTGATACGCAGTATTTT TRBJ2-3 NA TRBV28 NA
CASSPGTAPQGEQFF TGTGCCAGCAGCCCCGGGACAGCGCCTCAGGGGGAGCAGTTCTTC TRBJ2-1 TRBD1 TRBV5-6 NA
CASSRTGVSLTGELFF TGTGCCAGCAGCCGAACAGGGGTTTCGCTGACCGGGGAGCTGTTTTTT TRBJ2-2 TRBD1 TRBV5-8 NA
CASSISGSSNQPQHF TGTGCCAGTAGTATTTCCGGGAGTAGCAATCAGCCCCAGCATTTT TRBJ1-5 NA TRBV19 NA
CASNLNEGLAGANEQFF TGTGCCAGCAACCTCAATGAAGGACTAGCGGGGGCTAATGAGCAGTTCTTC TRBJ2-1 TRBD2 TRBV4-2 few
CASRGQDRAPYEQYF TGTGCCAGCAGGGGCCAGGACAGGGCCCCCTACGAGCAGTACTTC TRBJ2-7 TRBD1 TRBV6-6 few
CASSYFRVGTEAFF TGTGCCAGCAGTTACTTCAGGGTGGGCACTGAAGCTTTCTTT TRBJ1-1 NA TRBV6-6 NA
CASSLGRGANTEAFF TGTGCCAGCAGCTTAGGAAGGGGCGCGAACACTGAAGCTTTCTTT TRBJ1-1 NA TRBV7-9 NA
CASSQKSDRGGGELFF TGCGCCAGCAGCCAAAAGTCGGACAGGGGAGGCGGGGAGCTGTTTTTT TRBJ2-2 TRBD1 TRBV5-1 few
CASSLETNTQYF TGTGCCAGCAGCTTGGAGACGAATACGCAGTATTTT TRBJ2-3 NA TRBV11-3 NA
CSVDPSGGYNEQFF TGCAGCGTTGACCCTAGCGGGGGGTACAATGAGCAGTTCTTC TRBJ2-1 TRBD2 TRBV29-1 NA
CASSSGATNEKLFF TGCGCCAGCAGCTCGGGGGCAACTAATGAAAAACTGTTTTTT TRBJ1-4 NA TRBV5-1 few
CASSWTGGLSDEQFF TGCGCCAGCAGTTGGACGGGGGGGCTGTCGGATGAGCAGTTCTTC TRBJ2-1 TRBD2 TRBV5-1 NA
CASSLERVPQHF TGTGCCAGCAGCTTAGAACGGGTGCCCCAGCATTTT TRBJ1-5 NA TRBV7-8 NA
CASSYSGIAGPYEQYF TGTGCCAGCAGTTACTCGGGGATTGCAGGGCCCTACGAGCAGTACTTC TRBJ2-7 NA TRBV6-5 NA
CASRGTGAGYGYTF TGTGCCAGTAGAGGGACAGGGGCTGGCTATGGCTACACCTTC TRBJ1-2 TRBD1 TRBV19 few
CASSFGTGGYEQYF TGTGCCAGCAGCTTCGGGACAGGGGGTTACGAGCAGTACTTC TRBJ2-7 TRBD1 TRBV7-6 NA
CAWSFLIGELFF TGTGCCTGGAGTTTTCTTATCGGGGAGCTGTTTTTT TRBJ2-2 NA TRBV30 NA
CSASSQETQYF TGCAGTGCTTCTTCCCAAGAGACCCAGTACTTC TRBJ2-5 NA TRBV20-1 NA
CASSSGTGGINEQFF TGTGCCAGCAGTTCCGGGACAGGGGGCATTAATGAGCAGTTCTTC TRBJ2-1 TRBD1 TRBV2 NA
CASSLTGGPSYEQYF TGTGCCAGCAGCTTAACGGGGGGACCCTCCTACGAGCAGTACTTC TRBJ2-7 TRBD2 TRBV7-9 few
CASSFDSTINYGYTF TGTGCCAGCAGTTTTGATAGTACGATAAACTATGGCTACACCTTC TRBJ1-2 NA TRBV27 NA